These 27 T cell receptor beta chains came from one sample sequenced in a study of T cell responses to AZD1222 COVID-19 vaccine (dated by TCRdb to about 2021). Explained via the paper, the time point label denotes: about 28 days (+/-7) after the second vaccine dose. Libraries were made using the immunoSEQ multiplex PCR assay. TCRdb's version of the immuneACCESS table is confined to in-frame rearrangements and falls short of the full clone set. An unresolved V gene accounts for under half of the shortfall where checked; the remainder is of unknown origin. In all, the sample holds roughly 100,000 clones, and about 88% of those were seen once. About two fifths of the sample is taken by the ten largest. The specimen was peripheral blood, collected 28 days after the second AZD1222 dose. All receptors come from an adult who received the AZD1222 COVID-19 vaccine.

V gene TRBV6-6 combines with J gene TRBJ2-6; TRBD1 is a possible D gene (6 bases). This CDR3 is built from 15 residues. Germline V gene lookup returns CDR1 MNHNY and CDR2 SVGAGI (reference sequence). The ends were cut back, 7 bases at V and 0 bases at J, with 10 bases in the middle. This chain's CDR3 is CASKDRTSGANVLTF. As DNA, the CDR3 is TGTGCCAGCAAAGACAGGACCTCTGGGGCCAACGTCCTGACTTTC.

This chain connects TRBV19 to TRBJ1-5; a possible D gene is TRBD1 (5 bases). CDR1 and CDR2 (germline): LNHDA, SQIVND (reference sequence). V gave up 1 base and J gave up 3 bases, with 10 bases separating them. The CDR3 is made up of 15 amino acids. CDR3 sequence: CASSIGQGFNQPQHF. CDR3 nucleotide sequence: TGTGCCAGTAGTATAGGTCAGGGTTTCAATCAGCCCCAGCATTTT.

This rearrangement joins TRBV7-2 to TRBJ2-3; 10 bases align to TRBD2. V trimming: 1 base; J trimming: 6 bases; junction bases outside the gene matches: 16. Germline CDR1 and CDR2: SGHTA and FQGNSA. This CDR3 region has 19 residues. The CDR3 reads CASSLGPAGSAGGLDTQYF. The CDR3 DNA follows: TGTGCCAGCAGCTTAGGGCCCGCGGGGTCAGCGGGAGGGCTGGATACGCAGTATTTT.

The chain is built from TRBV19 and TRBJ2-1; D not resolved. V dropped 5 bases and J dropped 4 bases, with 12 bases sitting between them. Germline values: CDR1 LNHDA, CDR2 SQIVND (reference sequence). The CDR3 sequence is 14 residues long. CDR3 sequence: CASSPLVRYNEQFF. CDR3 nucleotides: TGTGCCAGTAGTCCCCTCGTAAGGTACAATGAGCAGTTCTTC.

CDR3 amino acids: CATKPDIGYEQYF. The CDR3 DNA sequence: TGTGCCACCAAGCCGGACATCGGATACGAGCAGTACTTC. V usage is TRBV19 and J usage is TRBJ2-7, with D possibly TRBD1 on 5 matching bases. Germline CDR1 and CDR2: LNHDA and SQIVND (reference sequence). Trimming took off 10 bases at V and 4 bases at J, with 17 bases between the two ends. The length of the CDR3 is 13 residues.

This rearrangement joins TRBV9 to TRBJ2-5; D gene uncertain. Germline-derived CDR1 and CDR2 are SGDLS and YYNGEE. The CDR3 has 14 amino acids. Trimming removed 0 bases from V and 1 base from J, with 7 bases in between. The CDR3 sequence: CASSVDVFQETQYF. DNA of the CDR3: TGTGCCAGCAGCGTAGATGTGTTCCAAGAGACCCAGTACTTC.

The rearrangement links TRBV27 to TRBJ2-7; 8 bases line up with TRBD1. Looked up from germline, CDR1 is MNHEY and CDR2 is SMNVEV (reference sequence). Trimming at V came to 7 bases and at J to 3 bases, leaving 11 bases not matched to a gene. The CDR3 has 15 residues. The CDR3 here is CASTSKGQANYEQYF. CDR3 coding DNA: TGTGCCAGCACGAGTAAGGGACAGGCAAACTACGAGCAGTACTTC.

This chain connects TRBV2 to TRBJ2-7, with D maybe TRBD2 (6 bases). The length of the CDR3 is 11 residues. CDR1 is SNHLY, CDR2 FYNNEI, per germline. With 9 bases removed from V and 5 bases from J, the gap between germline ends came to 11 bases. The CDR3 DNA follows: TGTGCCAGTCTAGCGACCCACGAGCAGTACTTC. This gives the protein CASLATHEQYF.

The chain has TRBV10-3 and TRBJ1-5; D unresolved. V lost 3 bases and J lost 3, with 6 bases in between. There are 13 residues in the CDR3. Germline CDR1 is ENHRY and CDR2 is SYGVKD. Written as DNA, the CDR3 is TGTGCCATCAGTGAACAGCCCAATCAGCCCCAGCATTTT. Its translation: CAISEQPNQPQHF.

The chain combines TRBV7-9 with TRBJ2-7; 8 bases align to TRBD2. Looked up from germline, CDR1 is SEHNR and CDR2 is FQNEAQ (reference sequence). The V and J ends lost 5 bases and 3 bases, in that order; junction bases with no gene match: 9. The CDR3 length is 15 residues. The CDR3, as DNA: TGTGCCAGCAGCCCCGGGGGGGCGGGATTCTACGAGCAGTACTTC. Translating gives CASSPGGAGFYEQYF.

The V call is TRBV28, the J call TRBJ2-5; 7 nucleotides line up with TRBD1. Germline-derived CDR1 and CDR2 are MDHEN and SYDVKM. This CDR3 is built from 13 residues. The V and J ends lost 5 bases and 5 bases, in that order; junction bases with no gene match: 5. CDR3 residues: CASSQTGYETQYF. DNA for the CDR3: TGTGCCAGCAGTCAGACAGGGTATGAGACCCAGTACTTC.

The genes are TRBV24-1 and TRBJ2-1; D assignment may be TRBD1 or TRBD2 (5 bases each). The V gene's germline CDR1 is KGHDR and CDR2 SFDVKD. The CDR3 contains 16 residues. Trimming shortened V by 4 bases and J by 2 bases, and 14 bases separated the two germline ends. The CDR3 DNA reads as TGTGCCACCAGTGAAGCTGAGGGGTGGCCCTACAATGAGCAGTTCTTC. This translates into CATSEAEGWPYNEQFF.

This chain uses TRBV20-1 with TRBJ2-1, with D unclear. The germline gives CDR1 DFQATT, CDR2 SNEGSKA (reference sequence). The V end was cut by 5 bases, the J end by 5 bases, with 7 bases between. The CDR3 length is 11 residues. The CDR3 sequence: CSASGHNEQFF. In DNA, the CDR3 is TGCAGTGCTTCAGGCCACAATGAGCAGTTCTTC.

The V gene is TRBV18, the J gene TRBJ2-2, with D possibly TRBD1 on 6 matching bases. CDR3 length equals 15 residues. The germline V and J ends were trimmed by 4 bases and 4 bases, with 13 bases remaining between them. Germline assignment: CDR1 KGHSH and CDR2 LQKENI. DNA of the CDR3: TGTGCCAGCTCACGACTGGGGGCGAGCACCGGGGAGCTGTTTTTT. Protein product: CASSRLGASTGELFF.

This CDR3 reads CASSYLSRNEQFF. DNA of the CDR3: TGTGCCAGCAGTTATCTATCTAGAAATGAGCAGTTCTTC. The chain recombines TRBV6-5 with TRBJ2-1, with no clear D. V lost 3 bases, J lost 7 bases, and 10 bases lay in between. CDR3 length equals 13 residues. Germline CDR1 reads MNHEY; CDR2 reads SVGAGI.

The gene calls are TRBV28 and TRBJ1-4, with 9 bases lining up with TRBD1. Germline V gene lookup returns CDR1 MDHEN and CDR2 SYDVKM. The V and J ends lost 4 bases and 7 bases, in that order; junction bases with no gene match: 10. The CDR3 has 16 residues. DNA of the CDR3: TGTGCCAGCAGTTCTCCACAGGGGGCGACGAGTGAAAAACTGTTTTTT. This codes for CASSSPQGATSEKLFF.

CDR3 nucleotide sequence: TGTGCCAGCAGCTTCGGCGGGGACTCCTACGAGCAGTACTTC. Translated, it gives CASSFGGDSYEQYF. J is TRBJ2-7 and V is TRBV11-1; possible D gene TRBD2, 6 bases. CDR1 and CDR2 (germline): SGHAT, FQDESV (reference sequence). V was pared by 3 bases and J by 0 bases, with 9 bases between. This CDR3 spans 14 amino acids.

This clone has a single count. One junction end does not reproduce the germline sequence, and a read error may be involved. The chain joins TRBV7-2 to TRBJ1-5; D is undetermined. The CDR3 extends over 15 amino acids. Germline lookup yields CDR1 SGHTA and CDR2 FQGNSA. Here the CDR3 reads CATSVQPGSNQPQHF. CDR3 DNA: TGTGCCACCAGCGTCCAGCCTGGTAGCAATCAGCCCCAGCATTTT.

This chain joins TRBV5-6 and TRBJ2-5; 8 bases are a match to TRBD1. Germline V gene lookup returns CDR1 SGHDT and CDR2 YYEEEE. Trimming took 5 bases from V and 3 from J; bases not matched to a gene: 3. CDR3 length: 13 amino acids. The CDR3 DNA reads as TGTGCCAGCAGTCCGGACAGGGAAGAGACCCAGTACTTC. Its protein product is CASSPDREETQYF.

This clone was recorded only once. The chain joins TRBV19 to TRBJ2-3; D uncertain. The CDR3 loop spans 12 amino acids. Germline-derived CDR1 and CDR2 are LNHDA and SQIVND (reference sequence). V was clipped by 4 bases and J by 9 bases, with 11 bases between them. As DNA, the CDR3 is TGTGCCAGTAGTAATCCCACTGGCACGCAGTATTTT. It translates to CASSNPTGTQYF.

The chain carries TRBV11-2 and TRBJ2-1; D remains ambiguous. The CDR3 sequence is 11 residues long. The germline gives CDR1 SGHAT, CDR2 FQNNGV. V lost 4 bases and J lost 6, with 4 bases in between. CDR3 in amino acids: CASSSPNEQFF. In DNA form, the CDR3 reads TGTGCCAGCAGCTCCCCCAATGAGCAGTTCTTC.

This sequence joins TRBV6-4 and TRBJ1-4; the D gene is possibly TRBD1 (5 bases). Germline V gives CDR1 MRHNA, CDR2 SNTAGT. Trimming shortened V by 3 bases and J by 1 base, and 12 bases separated the two germline ends. The CDR3 extends over 16 amino acids. The CDR3 spells CASSEWARETNEKLFF. Written as DNA, the CDR3 is TGTGCCAGCAGTGAGTGGGCCAGGGAAACTAATGAAAAACTGTTTTTT.

This clone has only one observation. The rearrangement joins TRBV28 to TRBJ2-2; 8 positions agree with TRBD1. The germline gives CDR1 MDHEN, CDR2 SYDVKM. The CDR3 length is 15 residues. J lost 3 bases, V lost 6 bases, and 6 bases had no gene match. CDR3 in DNA: TGTGCCAGCAGGATCAGGGGGCAGGACACCGGGGAGCTGTTTTTT. Its translation is CASRIRGQDTGELFF.

This sequence joins TRBV5-6 and TRBJ2-1, with D unresolved. The CDR3 contains 14 residues. Deletions cut 3 bases from V and 5 bases from J, with 12 bases between. The V gene's germline CDR1 is SGHDT and CDR2 YYEEEE. The CDR3 DNA sequence: TGTGCCAGCAGCTCCACCAGCGTTCACAATGAGCAGTTCTTC. Translating gives CASSSTSVHNEQFF.

The chain uses TRBV5-4 and TRBJ1-4; the D gene is possibly TRBD1 (5 bases). Germline values: CDR1 SGHNT, CDR2 YYREEE (reference sequence). Trimming removed 0 bases at V and 10 bases at J, with 13 bases between. There are 14 residues in the CDR3. CDR3 sequence: CASSLEDSRGKLFF. CDR3 coding DNA: TGTGCCAGCAGCTTGGAAGACAGTAGGGGAAAACTGTTTTTT.

The chain combines TRBV2 with TRBJ2-1; a possible D gene is TRBD2 (6 bases). Germline V gene data show CDR1 as SNHLY and CDR2 as FYNNEI. The CDR3 extends over 12 amino acids. Trimming pared 5 bases from V and 7 bases from J, leaving 9 bases between. The CDR3 loop reads CASSYGLNEQFF. For the CDR3, the DNA is TGTGCCAGCAGTTATGGACTAAATGAGCAGTTCTTC.

The rearrangement uses TRBV30 and TRBJ2-7, with no clear D. The germline gives CDR1 GTSNPN, CDR2 SVGIG (reference sequence). Deletions cut 0 bases from V and 1 base from J, with 7 bases between. The CDR3 runs to 13 residues. The CDR3 coding sequence is TGTGCCTGGAGTGTAGATCGATCCTACGAGCAGTACTTC. Translated: CAWSVDRSYEQYF.